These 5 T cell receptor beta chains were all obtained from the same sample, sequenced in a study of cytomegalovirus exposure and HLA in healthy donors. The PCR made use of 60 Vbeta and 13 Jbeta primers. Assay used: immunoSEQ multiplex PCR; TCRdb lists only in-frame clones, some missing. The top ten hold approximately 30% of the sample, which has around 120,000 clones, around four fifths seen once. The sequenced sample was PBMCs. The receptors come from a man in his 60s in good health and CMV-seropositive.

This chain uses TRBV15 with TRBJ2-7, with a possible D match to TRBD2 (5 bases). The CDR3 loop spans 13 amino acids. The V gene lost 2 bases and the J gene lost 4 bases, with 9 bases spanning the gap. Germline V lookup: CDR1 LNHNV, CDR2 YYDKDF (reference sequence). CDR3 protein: CATSRYGDYEQYF. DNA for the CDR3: TGTGCCACCAGCAGATACGGGGATTACGAGCAGTACTTC.

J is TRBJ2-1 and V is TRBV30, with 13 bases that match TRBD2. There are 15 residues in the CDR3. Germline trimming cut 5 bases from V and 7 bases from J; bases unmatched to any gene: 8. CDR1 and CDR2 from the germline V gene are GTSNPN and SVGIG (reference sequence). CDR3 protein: CAWARLAGGGNEQFF. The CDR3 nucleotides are TGTGCCTGGGCGAGACTAGCGGGAGGTGGTAATGAGCAGTTCTTC.

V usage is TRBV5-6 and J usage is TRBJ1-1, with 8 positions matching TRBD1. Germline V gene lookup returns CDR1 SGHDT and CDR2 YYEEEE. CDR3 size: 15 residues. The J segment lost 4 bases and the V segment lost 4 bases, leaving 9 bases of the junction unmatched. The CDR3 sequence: CASSDPRTGPTEAFF. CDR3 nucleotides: TGTGCCAGCAGCGACCCCCGGACAGGGCCCACTGAAGCTTTCTTT.

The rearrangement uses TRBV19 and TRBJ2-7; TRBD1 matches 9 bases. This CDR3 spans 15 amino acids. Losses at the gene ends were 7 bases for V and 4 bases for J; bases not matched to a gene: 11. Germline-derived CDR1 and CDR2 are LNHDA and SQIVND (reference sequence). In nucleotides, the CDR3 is TGTGCCAGTAAACAAGGGGGGACAGGGAATTACGAGCAGTACTTC. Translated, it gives CASKQGGTGNYEQYF.

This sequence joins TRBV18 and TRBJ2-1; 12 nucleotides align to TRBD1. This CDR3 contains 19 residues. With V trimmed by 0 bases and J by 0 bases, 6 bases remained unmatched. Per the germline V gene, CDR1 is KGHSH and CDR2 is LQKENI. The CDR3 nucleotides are TGTGCCAGCTCACCACCGGTCGGGACAGGGGGCTTCTCCTACAATGAGCAGTTCTTC. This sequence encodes CASSPPVGTGGFSYNEQFF. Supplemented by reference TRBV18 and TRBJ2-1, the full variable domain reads NAGVMQNPRHLVRRRGQEARLRCSPMKGHSHVYWYRQLPEEGLKFMVYLQKENIIDESGMPKERFSAEFPKEGPSILRIQQVVRGDSAAYFCASSPPVGTGGFSYNEQFFGPGTRLTVL.